This T cell receptor beta chain was found in a study of blood T cell repertoires in COVID-19 (TCRdb year 2020). Regarding the study in general: The collaborator samples originated in the United States, Italy and Spain and spanned the acute and convalescent phases of COVID-19. The material from the prospective study consisted of cDNA or gDNA derived from T cells, B-cell-depleted T cells, or PBMCs. The repertoires were released in a freely available public database intended as a resource for research on the immune response to SARS-CoV-2. The samples were drawn from the first 160 participants of the ongoing ImmuneRACE study and from 1,200 or so subjects provided by 6 global collaborators. Sample metadata almost always included a de-identified subject ID, COVID-19 status, age in years and sex. Where HLA class I and class II types were available, the types were taken from metadata supplied by the sample provider, not from assay-based typing. Deeply sampled blood TCRbeta repertoires from subjects exposed to, actively infected with, or recovered from COVID-19 were included in the dataset.

In the prospective study, participants were about 18 to 95 years old, resided in about two dozen geographic areas of the United States, and were enrolled through a virtual design. Cohort assignment in the prospective study relied on participant-reported clinical history from a screening survey and a study questionnaire. Recovered participants in ImmuneRACE Cohort 3 were defined by two consecutive negative NP/OP PCR tests, clearance by a healthcare professional, or resolution of symptoms. In the prospective study, mobile phlebotomists collected whole blood, serum and a nasopharyngeal or oropharyngeal swab from each participant. Additional blood draws and questionnaires over an approximately two-month period could optionally be provided by prospective study participants. Before DNA extraction, blood samples from the prospective study were shipped at room temperature or frozen. What the work shows at the level of the full study, not this receptor alone: How much clinical and demographic metadata was included differed by source and by participant, and the metadata was provided uncurated.

About this clone itself: Its antigen is currently not known. Base quality data are lacking; no much larger clone is found one base away.

TCRbeta CDR3 regions were amplified from genomic DNA using the immunoSEQ Assay, a bias-controlled multiplex PCR. Under the source paper's analysis protocol: Within the assay, amplification of reference gene primers was used to estimate how many nucleated cells each sample contained. Sequence reads were collapsed and filtered to measure the absolute abundance of every unique TCRbeta CDR3 rearrangement. Productive Simpson clonality was computed per sample as the square root of Simpson's diversity index over productive rearrangements. Drawn from immuneACCESS, this table holds only the in-frame rearrangements with V and J called that TCRdb kept. Clones are partly lost; checked studies trace under half to an unresolved V gene and leave the rest unexplained. V, J and clone size are those of that table, while D and trimming were read from the DNA. The sample has fewer than 350,000 clones on record, roughly 90% of them singletons. The ten top clones hold just under 1% of the sample.

Sequenced sample: PBMCs or T cells enriched from blood (not recorded which). This TCR came from a woman in her twenties or thirties who had recovered from COVID-19.

The DNA sequence reads TGTGCCGGCATGAAAAGACAGGGGGCAGAGACCTTC. Its coded protein is CAGMKRQGAETF. This receptor chain uses TRBV19 and TRBJ1-2; TRBD1 agrees with 10 junctional bases. V ends up 11 bases short and J 14 bases short, with an unmatched junction base count of 14. The germline V gene (reference sequence) yields LNHDA for CDR1 and SQIVND for CDR2. The CDR3 runs 12 amino acids, cysteine and phenylalanine included. The sequence is cut down to CDR3 DNA, 36 bases in frame from base 1.